Listed here are 21 T cell receptor beta chains from one sample, sequenced in a study of T cells after posttransplantation cyclophosphamide. The table came from immunoSEQ multiplex PCR; TCRdb's copy has only in-frame clones and leaves some out. The sample contains almost 35,000 clones, none of them singletons. Sequences were obtained from PBMCs. The receptors derive from a woman aged 50 to 60 in good health and a related stem cell transplant donor.

Ten or more counts support this clone. The V and J genes are TRBV9 and TRBJ1-1; perhaps TRBD1 as D (5 bases). This CDR3 region has 13 residues. V dropped 8 bases and J dropped 3 bases, with 14 bases sitting between them. Germline V lookup: CDR1 SGDLS, CDR2 YYNGEE. CDR3 coding DNA: TGTGCCAGTGGCGAGGGGCAGGACACTGAAGCTTTCTTT. Its protein product is CASGEGQDTEAFF.

This clone was seen repeatedly, ten times or more. The V and J genes are TRBV5-4 and TRBJ2-7, with TRBD2 identical over 10 bases. The CDR3 extends over 17 amino acids. Per germline, CDR1 SGHNT and CDR2 YYREEE (reference sequence). V lost 6 bases and J lost 7; bases outside the gene matches: 19. The CDR3 loop is CASTPPGSLAGSGEQYF. The CDR3 bases are TGTGCCAGCACACCACCGGGATCACTAGCGGGAAGTGGGGAGCAGTACTTC. The entire variable domain, with the rest obtained from reference TRBV5-4 and TRBJ2-7, is as follows: ETGVTQSPTHLIKTRGQQVTLRCSSQSGHNTVSWYQQALGQGPQFIFQYYREEENGRGNFPPRFSGLQFPNYSSELNVNALELDDSALYLCASTPPGSLAGSGEQYFGPGTRLTVT.

This clone was seen at least ten times. This sequence joins TRBV10-3 and TRBJ1-1, with 8 nucleotides matching TRBD1. The CDR3 has 16 amino acids. V trimming: 0 bases; J trimming: 4 bases; junction bases outside the gene matches: 7. CDR1 and CDR2 (germline): ENHRY, SYGVKD. The CDR3 coding sequence is TGTGCCATCAGTGAGTCGACAGGGGAGAGGAGCACTGAAGCTTTCTTT. Protein sequence: CAISESTGERSTEAFF.

This clone has a count of ten or more. The V call is TRBV12-3 or TRBV12-4, the J call TRBJ1-2; no definite D call. The CDR3 consists of 13 residues. The ends were cut back, 7 bases at V and 5 bases at J, with 14 bases in the middle. The CDR3, as DNA: TGTGCCAGCAAGGTGGGCCGCTCGTATGGCTACACCTTC. The encoded protein is CASKVGRSYGYTF.

This clone was seen repeatedly, ten times or more. The chain links TRBV4-2 to TRBJ2-7; 7 bases align to TRBD1. V shed 1 base, J shed 3 bases, and the junction held 6 bases outside the gene matches. This CDR3 is built from 15 residues. Germline loops: CDR1 LGHNA, CDR2 YNFKEQ. This CDR3 reads CASSQAETGIYEQYF. For the CDR3, the DNA is TGTGCCAGCAGCCAAGCGGAGACAGGGATCTACGAGCAGTACTTC.

In its sample, this clone was seen many times. The chain employs TRBV6-2 or TRBV6-3 and TRBJ1-2, with TRBD1 as a possible D gene (6 bases). Germline assignment: CDR1 MNHEY and CDR2 SVGEGT. V was shortened by 6 bases and J by 0 bases, with 14 bases between the two germline ends. This CDR3 spans 15 amino acids. CDR3: CASSLARDTNYGYTF. The DNA of the CDR3 is TGTGCCAGCAGCCTGGCCCGGGACACTAACTATGGCTACACCTTC.

At least ten counts were recorded for this clone. The gene calls are TRBV5-1 and TRBJ1-1; 8 nucleotides align to TRBD1. The junction had 2 bases not matched to a gene; V was cut back by 0 bases and J by 1 base. The CDR3 covers 15 residues. Germline V gene sequence: CDR1 SGHRS, CDR2 YFSETQ. The CDR3 loop is CASSLGDRTNTEAFF. In nucleotides, the CDR3 is TGCGCCAGCAGCTTGGGGGACAGGACGAACACTGAAGCTTTCTTT.

This clone was observed a handful of times. The CDR3 DNA reads as TGTGCCAGCAGCTTTGGGATAGCGGGAGATACGCAGTATTTT. Translating gives CASSFGIAGDTQYF. This rearrangement joins TRBV7-8 to TRBJ2-3; the match to TRBD2 covers 7 bases. CDR3 length equals 14 residues. The J segment lost 5 bases and the V segment lost 3 bases, leaving 5 bases of the junction unmatched. CDR1 is SGHVS and CDR2 is FQNEAQ in the germline V gene.

This clone was seen repeatedly, ten times or more. The V call is TRBV12-3 or TRBV12-4, the J call TRBJ2-1, with D possibly TRBD1 on 6 matching bases. The V end lost 6 bases, the J end lost 6 bases, and 9 bases lay between the germline ends. The CDR3 is made up of 12 amino acids. Here the CDR3 DNA reads TGTGCCAGCAGGCCGGACAGCAATGAGCAGTTCTTC. Its translation: CASRPDSNEQFF.

This clone was counted at least ten times. The chain recombines TRBV13 with TRBJ2-1; the match to TRBD1 covers 7 bases. CDR1 PRHDT and CDR2 FYEKMQ come from the germline V gene (reference sequence). The trim removed 5 bases at V and 1 base at J, leaving 2 bases unmatched. This CDR3 has 14 residues. This chain's CDR3 is CASSGQVSYNEQFF. The DNA for the CDR3 is TGTGCCAGCAGCGGACAGGTATCCTACAATGAGCAGTTCTTC. Full variable domain (missing parts from reference TRBV13 and TRBJ2-1): AAGVIQSPRHLIKEKRETATLKCYPIPRHDTVYWYQQGPGQDPQFLISFYEKMQSDKGSIPDRFSAQQFSDYHSELNMSSLELGDSALYFCASSGQVSYNEQFFGPGTRLTVL.

This clone was observed at least ten times. The rearrangement uses TRBV27 and TRBJ1-4, with a tentative D call TRBD1 (6 bases). The CDR3 contains 15 residues. Germline CDR1 is MNHEY and CDR2 is SMNVEV (reference sequence). V was trimmed by 0 bases and J by 7 bases, leaving 12 bases between them. The CDR3: CASSLSGTTSEKLFF. DNA for the CDR3: TGTGCCAGCAGTTTATCGGGGACAACGAGTGAAAAACTGTTTTTT.

The chain has TRBV14 and TRBJ2-3, with TRBD1 identical over 12 bases. Per the germline V gene, CDR1 is SGHDN and CDR2 is FVKESK. The ends lost 1 base at V and 10 bases at J; junction bases unmatched: 6. The CDR3 has 15 residues. The CDR3 DNA reads TGTGCCAGCAGCCAAGGGGGGACAGGGGGCCGTGCGCAGTATTTT. This codes for CASSQGGTGGRAQYF.

This clone was seen many times. The J gene is TRBJ1-5, the V gene TRBV12-3 or TRBV12-4, with TRBD1 identical over 7 bases. This CDR3 is 14 amino acids long. Trimming took 6 bases from V and 7 from J; bases not matched to a gene: 9. CDR3 in amino acids: CASSKRQGRQPQHF. In DNA, the CDR3 is TGTGCCAGCAGCAAGCGACAGGGTAGGCAGCCCCAGCATTTT.

In its sample, this clone was seen many times. The V call is TRBV15, the J call TRBJ2-1; 11 nucleotides match TRBD2. The CDR3 is 15 amino acids. Germline V lookup: CDR1 LNHNV, CDR2 YYDKDF (reference sequence). The trim removed 1 base at V and 8 bases at J, leaving 4 bases unmatched. CDR3 sequence: CATSRATSGTDEQFF. DNA for the CDR3: TGTGCCACCAGCAGAGCGACTAGCGGGACGGATGAGCAGTTCTTC. The full variable domain, its missing parts supplied by reference TRBV15 and TRBJ2-1, is DAMVIQNPRYQVTQFGKPVTLSCSQTLNHNVMYWYQQKSSQAPKLLFHYYDKDFNNEADTPDNFQSRRPNTSFCFLDIRSPGLGDTAMYLCATSRATSGTDEQFFGPGTRLTVL.

In its sample, this clone was seen many times. The gene calls are TRBV6-2 or TRBV6-3 and TRBJ1-1; D gene uncertain. V was shortened by 0 bases and J by 10 bases, with 9 bases between the two germline ends. From germline, CDR1 is MNHEY and CDR2 SVGEGT. The CDR3 consists of 12 residues. The CDR3 DNA sequence: TGTGCCAGCAGTTACTCCCGGGGTAGAGCTTTCTTT. Protein sequence: CASSYSRGRAFF.

This clone was counted ten times or more. V and J are TRBV7-2 and TRBJ2-3; D is possibly TRBD2 (7 bases). The CDR3 spans 15 residues. The germline V gene encodes CDR1 SGHTA and CDR2 FQGNSA. V lost 1 base and J lost 4, with 12 bases in between. The CDR3 protein is CASSLEGGEADTQYF. The CDR3 DNA is TGTGCCAGCAGCTTAGAAGGGGGGGAGGCAGATACGCAGTATTTT.

In its sample, this clone was seen many times. This chain uses TRBV19 with TRBJ1-5, with 7 nucleotides matching TRBD1. Germline CDR1 is LNHDA and CDR2 is SQIVND (reference sequence). The CDR3 consists of 14 residues. V shed 5 bases and J 2 bases; nucleotides not matched to a gene: 3. The CDR3 loop reads CASSPTGGNQPQHF. CDR3 DNA: TGTGCCAGTAGTCCCACAGGGGGCAATCAGCCCCAGCATTTT.

This clone was counted at least ten times. V and J are TRBV4-3 and TRBJ2-2; TRBD2 matches at 10 bases. CDR1 and CDR2 (germline): LGHNA, YSLEER. With 0 bases clipped from V and 2 bases from J, the junction kept 18 bases outside the gene matches. This CDR3 comprises 22 residues. CDR3 amino acids: CASSQDIPAGGLLAFNTGELFF. The CDR3 DNA reads as TGCGCCAGCAGCCAAGATATCCCAGCGGGAGGGCTCCTCGCCTTTAACACCGGGGAGCTGTTTTTT.

J is TRBJ2-5 and V is TRBV5-5, with 9 bases aligning to TRBD2. With V trimmed by 0 bases and J by 1 base, 7 bases remained unmatched. This CDR3 contains 17 residues. The germline V gene has CDR1 SGHKS and CDR2 YYEKEE (reference sequence). Written as DNA, the CDR3 is TGTGCCAGCAGCTTGGGAGGTCTAGCGGGGACCCAAGAGACCCAGTACTTC. Encoded protein: CASSLGGLAGTQETQYF.

This clone was seen many times. The V call is TRBV11-1, the J call TRBJ1-2; 10 positions agree with TRBD1. Germline V gives CDR1 SGHAT, CDR2 FQDESV (reference sequence). V gave up 5 bases and J gave up 4 bases; unmatched junction bases: 7. The CDR3 runs to 15 residues. The CDR3 sequence is CASSPTRQGAYGYTF. The CDR3 region has the DNA TGTGCCAGCAGCCCAACAAGACAGGGGGCCTATGGCTACACCTTC.

V gene TRBV15 combines with J gene TRBJ2-5; D remains unclear. The germline V gene has CDR1 LNHNV and CDR2 YYDKDF (reference sequence). Trimming left V 0 bases short and J 5 bases short, with 13 bases between. This CDR3 is 15 amino acids long. CDR3 sequence (DNA): TGTGCCACCAGCAGAGATCTCCCAGGTGGGGAGACCCAGTACTTC. Its translation is CATSRDLPGGETQYF.